This TCR beta chain comes out of a study of T-cell memory formation after mild COVID-19. Study conclusions and caveats: Some responding clones appeared in pre-infection memory, suggesting cross-reactive memory joined.

TCRdb reprocessed the 5' RACE reads with MiXCR, giving one entry per CDR3 protein. The sample carries 5,600 or so distinct CDR3 sequences, roughly a fifth recorded once. The CDR3 contains 14 residues. Germline-derived CDR1 and CDR2 are SEHNR and FQNEAQ (reference sequence). Trimming took 1 base from V and 6 from J, leaving 12 bases between them. This clonotype was seen many times. Its target is not known. This clonotype originated in an adult woman who had mild COVID-19 (a few samples of this study predate the infection). Cell type and time point are not known. V and J are TRBV7-9 and TRBJ1-1; D is unresolved. Sequencing input: PBMCs or a T cell subset sorted from them (not recorded which). This CDR3 is CASSLVVGFAEAFF. The DNA for the CDR3 is TGTGCCAGCAGCTTAGTAGTAGGGTTCGCTGAAGCTTTCTTT.